This T cell receptor beta chain was sequenced during a study of immune cell composition in non-small cell lung cancer. Sequenced by immunoSEQ multiplex PCR; TCRdb stores in-frame clones only, minus some. The profile shows a few thousand clones, nearly 70% of them singletons. Overall study results and limits: It was not proven that tumour-reactive clones equal dominant tumour-associated clones. Clones >0.5% enriched in tumour were rarer in adenocarcinoma (roughly 35%) than squamous (roughly 75%). Tumour TCR-beta clonality showed no significant link to smoking pack-years. Adenocarcinomas with higher top tumour-associated clone frequency had more reactive TILs.

CDR1 is SGHNT, CDR2 YENEEA, per germline. CDR3 length equals 15 residues. V shed 5 bases and J 2 bases; nucleotides not matched to a gene: 8. This clone has only a few counts. Antigen specificity is unknown. The normal lung sample lay at least 3 cm, and maximally far, from the tumour. The TCR sequence derives from a human donor with non-small cell lung cancer. The J gene is TRBJ2-7, the V gene TRBV11-3; TRBD2 aligns across 8 bases. The specimen sequenced was non-adjacent lung tissue. The CDR3 DNA reads as TGTGCCAGCAGCGCCAGCCCGGGGGGGCCCTACGAGCAGTACTTC. It specifies CASSASPGGPYEQYF.